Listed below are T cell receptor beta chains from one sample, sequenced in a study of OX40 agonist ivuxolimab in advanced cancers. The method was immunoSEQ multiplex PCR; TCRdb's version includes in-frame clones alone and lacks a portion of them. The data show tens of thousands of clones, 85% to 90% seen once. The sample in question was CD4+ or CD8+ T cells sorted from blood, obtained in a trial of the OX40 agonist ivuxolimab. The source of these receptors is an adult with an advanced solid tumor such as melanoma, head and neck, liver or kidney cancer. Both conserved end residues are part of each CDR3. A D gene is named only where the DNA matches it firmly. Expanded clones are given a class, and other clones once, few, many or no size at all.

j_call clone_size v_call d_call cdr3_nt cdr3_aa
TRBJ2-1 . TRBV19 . TGTGCCAGTAGTATAGCCGGGTACAATGAGCAGTTCTTC CASSIAGYNEQFF
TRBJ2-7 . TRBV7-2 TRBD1 TGTGCCAGCAGCACCAGACAGGGGACCTACGAGCAGTACTTC CASSTRQGTYEQYF
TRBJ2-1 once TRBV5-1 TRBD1 TGCGCCAGCAGCCCATCCGGGACAGGGGTAAATGAGCAGTTCTTC CASSPSGTGVNEQFF
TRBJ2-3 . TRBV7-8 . TGTGCCAGCAGCTTTAAACGGACCACAGATACGCAGTATTTT CASSFKRTTDTQYF
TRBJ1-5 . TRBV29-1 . TGCAGCGCCAGGGTAGGGGCAGGCAATCAGCCCCAGCATTTT CSARVGAGNQPQHF
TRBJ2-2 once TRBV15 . TGTGCCACCAGCAGGGGTTACGGGGAGCTGTTTTTT CATSRGYGELFF
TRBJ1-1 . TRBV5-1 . TGCGCCAGCAGCTTGGTAACGAACACTGAAGCTTTCTTT CASSLVTNTEAFF
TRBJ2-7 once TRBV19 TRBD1 TGTGCCAGTAGTATAGTTGGGACAGGGAGCTCCTACGAGCAGTACTTC CASSIVGTGSSYEQYF
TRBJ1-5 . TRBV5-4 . TGTGCCAGCAGCTTGGCGGGAGATAGCAATCAGCCCCAGCATTTT CASSLAGDSNQPQHF
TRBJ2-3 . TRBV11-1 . TGTGCCAGCAGCTTTGACGGGAGCGAAACAGATACGCAGTATTTT CASSFDGSETDTQYF
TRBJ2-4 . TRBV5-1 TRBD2 TGCGCCAGCAGCCGTAGCGGGGATCCCTGGGCTGCCATTCAGTACTTC CASSRSGDPWAAIQYF
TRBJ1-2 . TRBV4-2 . TGTGCCAGCAGCCAAGCCCACAAAACAGGGATTGGTGGCTACACCTTC CASSQAHKTGIGGYTF
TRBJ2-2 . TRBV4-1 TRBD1 TGCGCCAGCAGCCCCAGACCGGGACAGGGGACCGGGGAGCTGTTTTTT CASSPRPGQGTGELFF
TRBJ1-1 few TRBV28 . TGTGCCAGCAGTTGGGGGAAAATGACTGAAGCTTTCTTT CASSWGKMTEAFF
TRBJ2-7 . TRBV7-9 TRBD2 TGTGCCAGCGGACGACTAGCGGGACTTGGGGAGCAGTACTTC CASGRLAGLGEQYF
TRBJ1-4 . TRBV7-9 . TGTGCCAGCAGCTTAGATACAGGTTATGCAACTAATGAAAAACTGTTTTTT CASSLDTGYATNEKLFF
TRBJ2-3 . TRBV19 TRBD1 TGTGCCAGTAGTATTACAGGGGCAGATACGCAGTATTTT CASSITGADTQYF
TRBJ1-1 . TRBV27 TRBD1 TGTGCCAGCAGTTACAGGGGTACGAACACTGAAGCTTTCTTT CASSYRGTNTEAFF
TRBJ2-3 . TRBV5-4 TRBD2 TGTGCCAGCAGGACCGGGACTAGCGGGAGTAGGGGGACAGATACGCAGTATTTT CASRTGTSGSRGTDTQYF
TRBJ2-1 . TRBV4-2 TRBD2 TGTGCCAGCAGCAACTCCGGGACTAGTCGTAATGAGCAGTTCTTC CASSNSGTSRNEQFF
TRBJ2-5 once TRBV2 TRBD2 TGTGCCAGCAGTGTCACTAGCGTGTCCCAAGAGACCCAGTACTTC CASSVTSVSQETQYF
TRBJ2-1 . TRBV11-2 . TGTGCCAGCAGCTTAGCGGGGTCCTACAATGAGCAGTTCTTC CASSLAGSYNEQFF
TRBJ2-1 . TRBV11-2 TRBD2 TGTGCCAGCGGAGGGACTAGCGGGAGTATCCCCCAGGAGCAGTTCTTC CASGGTSGSIPQEQFF
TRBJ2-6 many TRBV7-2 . TGTGCCAGCAGCCTCATAGCGCGGCCCTCTGGGGCCAACGTCCTGACTTTC CASSLIARPSGANVLTF
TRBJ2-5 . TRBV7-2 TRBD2 TGTGCCAGCAGCCTCGGACTAGCGGGTTCCCAAGAGACCCAGTACTTC CASSLGLAGSQETQYF
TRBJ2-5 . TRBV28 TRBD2 TGTGCCAGCAGTCTCCAACGGACGAAAGCGGGGGGGACCCAGTACTTC CASSLQRTKAGGTQYF
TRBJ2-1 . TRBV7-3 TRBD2 TGTGCCAGCAGCTTAGGAGCGGGAGGGCCGAGGAATGAGCAGTTCTTC CASSLGAGGPRNEQFF
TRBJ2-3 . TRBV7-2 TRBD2 TGTGCCAGCAGTTCTAGCGGGAGGGCGGATACGCAGTATTTT CASSSSGRADTQYF
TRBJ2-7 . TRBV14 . TGTGCCAGCAGCCAAGTTTCTGCCAGGGCCTACGAGCAGTACTTC CASSQVSARAYEQYF
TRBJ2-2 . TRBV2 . TGTGCCAGCAGTGGAAGGGTCCAGCACACCGGGGAGCTGTTTTTT CASSGRVQHTGELFF
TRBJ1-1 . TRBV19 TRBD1 TGTGCCAGTAGTCACGGGGACAGGAGGAACACTGAAGCTTTCTTT CASSHGDRRNTEAFF
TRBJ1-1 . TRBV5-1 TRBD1 TGCGCCAGCAGCTTGGCCGGGACAGGGGACACTGAAGCTTTCTTT CASSLAGTGDTEAFF
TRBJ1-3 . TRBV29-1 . TGCAGCGTAGGAACAGGGCGCAACACCATATATTTT CSVGTGRNTIYF
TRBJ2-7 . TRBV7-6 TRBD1 TGTGCCAGCAGCGTCACCGGGACAGGGGATTACGAGCAGTACTTC CASSVTGTGDYEQYF
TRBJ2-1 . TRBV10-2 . TGCGCCAGCAGTTTGACTAGCAATGAGCAGTTCTTC CASSLTSNEQFF
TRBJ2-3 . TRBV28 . TGTGCCAGCGGACCGGGGGCCACAGATACGCAGTATTTT CASGPGATDTQYF
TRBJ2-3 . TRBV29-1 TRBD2 TGCAGCGTTGAACCTAGCGGGATGATAGATACGCAGTATTTT CSVEPSGMIDTQYF
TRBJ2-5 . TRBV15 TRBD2 TGTGCCACCAGCAGAGTCCCGGGACTAGCGGGAGTATCAGAGACCCAGTACTTC CATSRVPGLAGVSETQYF
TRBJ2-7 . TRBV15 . TGTGCCACCAGCGAAGGGGCAGGGGGGAGTTACGAGCAGTACTTC CATSEGAGGSYEQYF
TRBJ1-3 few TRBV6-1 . TGTGCCAGCAGTCCTGGACAGAGCGGGAACACCATATATTTT CASSPGQSGNTIYF
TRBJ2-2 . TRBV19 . TGTGCCAGTAGTATCCATCTACTCGTCACGGGCACCGGGGAGCTGTTTTTT CASSIHLLVTGTGELFF
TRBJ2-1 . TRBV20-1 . TGCAGTGCTCCTAGGGGGGATGAGCAGTTCTTC CSAPRGDEQFF
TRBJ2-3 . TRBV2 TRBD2 TGTGCCAGCAGTGGGGAGGGGCGTCCCACCACAGATACGCAGTATTTT CASSGEGRPTTDTQYF
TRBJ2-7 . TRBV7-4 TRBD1 TGTGCCAGCAGCCTGCCGGGACAGGGTTCGTACGAGCAGTACTTC CASSLPGQGSYEQYF
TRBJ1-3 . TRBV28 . TGTGCCAGCAGTTTCCCGCGTACTACTGGAAACACCATATATTTT CASSFPRTTGNTIYF
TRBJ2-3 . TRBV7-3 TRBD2 TGTGCCAGCAGCTTAATCGGGGTGGGTAGCGGGAGCACAGATACGCAGTATTTT CASSLIGVGSGSTDTQYF
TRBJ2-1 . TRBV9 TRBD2 TGTGCCAGCAGCGCTAGCGGGAGCAATGAGCAGTTCTTC CASSASGSNEQFF
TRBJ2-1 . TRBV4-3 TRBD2 TGCGCCAGCAGCCAAGAGGGAGGGGTATCCTACAATGAGCAGTTCTTC CASSQEGGVSYNEQFF
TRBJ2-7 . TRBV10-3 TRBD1 TGTGCCATCTCTGACCGGGACAGGGCCTCCTACGAGCAGTACTTC CAISDRDRASYEQYF
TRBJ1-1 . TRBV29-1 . TGCAGCGCCTCACAGGGTTCGGACACTGAAGCTTTCTTT CSASQGSDTEAFF